This is a list of T cell receptor beta chains from one sample in a study of cytotoxic CD8 clonotypes in ibrutinib-treated CLL. Profiled with immunoSEQ multiplex PCR; TCRdb holds only in-frame clones, not every one. The sample yields approximately 25,000 clones, about 69% seen once. The sample was PBMCs, taken after 12 months of ibrutinib treatment. The receptors here all came from a human donor with chronic lymphocytic leukemia. Both conserved end residues are part of each CDR3. The D gene is left open where the match is weak. Clone size, where shown, is once, few, many, or a class for clones that have expanded.

J,D,V,size,DNA,CDR3
TRBJ2-2,-,TRBV18,-,TGTGCCAGCTCACCGCGGGGACTCAGCTACGGCGGGGAGCTGTTTTTT,CASSPRGLSYGGELFF
TRBJ2-3,-,TRBV11-3,-,TGTGCCAGCAGCCAGGACGGTTCTAGCACAGATACGCAGTATTTT,CASSQDGSSTDTQYF
TRBJ2-5,-,TRBV5-1,-,TGCGCCAGCAGCTTGATTCCGGTGCCTCAAGAGACCCAGTACTTC,CASSLIPVPQETQYF
TRBJ2-3,-,TRBV20-1,many,TGCAGTGCTAGAGTTGGGGGTACGCAGTATTTT,CSARVGGTQYF
TRBJ1-3,-,TRBV30,-,TGTGCCTGGAGCTTGTACAGCGGACGAAACACCATATATTTT,CAWSLYSGRNTIYF
TRBJ2-1,-,TRBV7-3,-,TGTGCCAGCAGCTTGGGGGGTCCAAACTACAATGAGCAGTTCTTC,CASSLGGPNYNEQFF
TRBJ2-5,-,TRBV28,-,TGTGCCAGGGGACCAGCAGAGACCCAGTACTTC,CARGPAETQYF
TRBJ2-1,TRBD1,TRBV14,-,TGTGCCAGCAGCCAAGATTTAGGGACAGGGGGTTCTTCTTACAATGAGCAGTTCTTC,CASSQDLGTGGSSYNEQFF
TRBJ2-3,-,TRBV6-5,medium-sized,TGTGCCAGCAGCCTAGACGGTTCTAGCACAGATACGCAGTATTTT,CASSLDGSSTDTQYF
TRBJ2-7,-,TRBV2,-,TGTGCCAGCTCCAAGGGGGGCTTCGCTCTCGTCTACGAGCAGTACTTC,CASSKGGFALVYEQYF
TRBJ1-2,-,TRBV9,-,TGTGCCAGCAGCGTAGCCCCCTCCACACCCGGTGGCTACACCTTC,CASSVAPSTPGGYTF
TRBJ1-1,TRBD1,TRBV28,-,TGTGCCAGCAGTTCACATCTCCGGACAGGGGGCCGGAGGCACACTGAAGCTTTCTTT,CASSSHLRTGGRRHTEAFF
TRBJ2-7,-,TRBV27,-,TGTGCCAGCACCCAGACAAAGACAGGTGCTACCATGTCCTACGAGCAGTACTTC,CASTQTKTGATMSYEQYF